This T cell receptor beta chain was sequenced in a study of cytomegalovirus exposure and HLA in healthy donors. The CDR3 extends over 13 amino acids. Germline V gene sequence: CDR1 LNHDA, CDR2 SQIVND (reference sequence). Trimming at V came to 4 bases and at J to 4 bases, leaving 1 base not matched to a gene. In regard to this clone: Its matching antigen is unknown.

PCR used 60 Vbeta primers and 13 Jbeta primers. TCRdb's copy holds only in-frame clones and misses some; the assay was immunoSEQ multiplex PCR. The sample carries fewer than 200,000 clones, about three quarters recorded once. The study's findings and limits: Accurate HLA-A and HLA-B prediction from TCR beta sequences was reported for most subjects. When analyzed later, a missense DCLRE1C variant was found to be linked to TCR beta V- and J-gene trimming.

The source material was PBMCs. This sequence was found in a girl aged 10-17 years in good health and CMV-seronegative. The chain is built from TRBV19 and TRBJ2-3; 8 bases agree with TRBD2. The CDR3 DNA reads TGTGCCAGTAGTAGCGGGGGGCCAGATACGCAGTATTTT. Encoded protein: CASSSGGPDTQYF.